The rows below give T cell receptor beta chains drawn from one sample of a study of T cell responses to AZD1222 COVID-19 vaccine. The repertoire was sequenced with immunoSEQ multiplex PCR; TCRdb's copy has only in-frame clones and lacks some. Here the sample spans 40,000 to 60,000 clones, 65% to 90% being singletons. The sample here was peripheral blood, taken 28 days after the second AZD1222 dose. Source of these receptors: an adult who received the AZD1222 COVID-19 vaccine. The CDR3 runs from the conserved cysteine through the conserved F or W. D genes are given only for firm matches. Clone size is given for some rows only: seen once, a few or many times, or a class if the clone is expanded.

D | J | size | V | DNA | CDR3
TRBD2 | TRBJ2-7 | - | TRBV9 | TGTGCCAGCAGCGTAGAGGGACTAGCTATGGAGCAGTACTTC | CASSVEGLAMEQYF
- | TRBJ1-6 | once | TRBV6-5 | TGTGCCAGCAGTTCGGGTGCAAATTCACCCCTCCACTTT | CASSSGANSPLHF
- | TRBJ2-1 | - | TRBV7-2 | TGTGCCAGCAGCTTAGCTTCGGTAAATGAGCAGTTCTTC | CASSLASVNEQFF
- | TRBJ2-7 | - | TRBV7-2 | TGTGCCAGCAGCTTAGAGAAAAGCTCCTACGAGCAGTACTTC | CASSLEKSSYEQYF
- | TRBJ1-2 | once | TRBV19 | TGTGCCAGTAGTACCTACAGGGAAGCTAACTATGGCTACACCTTC | CASSTYREANYGYTF
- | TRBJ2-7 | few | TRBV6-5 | TGTGCCAGCAGCCCCCTTCCAGTCTACGAGCAGTACTTC | CASSPLPVYEQYF
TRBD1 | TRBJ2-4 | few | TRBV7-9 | TGTGCCAGCAGCTGGGACAGGATCACCAAAAACATTCAGTACTTC | CASSWDRITKNIQYF
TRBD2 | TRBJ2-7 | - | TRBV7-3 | TGTGCCAGCAGCTTATCACTAGCGGGAGATGGAGAGCAGTACTTC | CASSLSLAGDGEQYF
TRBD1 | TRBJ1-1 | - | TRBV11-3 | TGTGCCAGCAGCCCCTCGGGGACAGGGGGGACTAACACTGAAGCTTTCTTT | CASSPSGTGGTNTEAFF
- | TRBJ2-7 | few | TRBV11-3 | TGTGCCAGCAGCCCTAGACCTTGGAGCGCCGAGCAGTACTTC | CASSPRPWSAEQYF
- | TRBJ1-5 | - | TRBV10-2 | TGCGCCAGCAGTGAACTCGACAGCAATCAGCCCCAGCATTTT | CASSELDSNQPQHF
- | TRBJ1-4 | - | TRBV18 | TGTGCCAGCTCACCCGCGGCCCGAGGTGAAAAACTGTTTTTT | CASSPAARGEKLFF
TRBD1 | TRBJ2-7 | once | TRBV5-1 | TGCGCCAGCAGCTTGGATCCAGGGGGTCCCTACGAGCAGTACTTC | CASSLDPGGPYEQYF
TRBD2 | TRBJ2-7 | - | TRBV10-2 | TGCGCCAGCAGGATGGGGGGGGAGAGCTCCTACGAGCAGTACTTC | CASRMGGESSYEQYF
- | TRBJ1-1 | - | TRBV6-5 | TGTGCCAGCAGGCCCGGACAGCTGAACACTGAAGCTTTCTTT | CASRPGQLNTEAFF
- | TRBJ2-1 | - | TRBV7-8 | TGTGCCACGAAAGACGGAGACTACAATGAGCAGTTCTTC | CATKDGDYNEQFF
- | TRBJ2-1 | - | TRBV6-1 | TGTGCCAGCAGTGAACTGGGGACGGAGTCCTACAATGAGCAGTTCTTC | CASSELGTESYNEQFF
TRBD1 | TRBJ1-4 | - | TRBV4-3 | TGCGCCAGCAGCCAAGGGACAGGGACTAATGAAAAACTGTTTTTT | CASSQGTGTNEKLFF
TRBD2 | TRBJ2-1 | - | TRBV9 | TGTGCCAGCAGCGTGGGACAGGGACGGACTAGCGGGGCTTACAATGAGCAGTTCTTC | CASSVGQGRTSGAYNEQFF
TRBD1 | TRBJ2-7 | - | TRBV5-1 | TGCGCCAGCAGGTTACAGGGGGCGGTTGGCTCCTACGAGCAGTACTTC | CASRLQGAVGSYEQYF
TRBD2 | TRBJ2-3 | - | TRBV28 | TGTGCCAGCAGTTTTCCGTCAGCGGGACCGCCGGGAGATACGCAGTATTTT | CASSFPSAGPPGDTQYF
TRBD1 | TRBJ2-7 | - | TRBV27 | TGTGCCAGCAGCCGGGACAGGGCCTCCTACGAGCAGTACTTC | CASSRDRASYEQYF
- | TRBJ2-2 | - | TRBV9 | TGTGCCAGCAGCCCCCGTTCGGGAAGGAATCAGGCCGGGGAGCTGTTTTTT | CASSPRSGRNQAGELFF
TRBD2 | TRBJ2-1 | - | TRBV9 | TGTGCCAGCAGCGTAGCTAGCGGGAGTTTCAATGAGCAGTTCTTC | CASSVASGSFNEQFF
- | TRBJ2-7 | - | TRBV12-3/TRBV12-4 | TGTGCCAGCACGAAGGCGGGACCCTACGAGCAGTACTTC | CASTKAGPYEQYF
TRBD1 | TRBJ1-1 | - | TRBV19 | TGTGCCAGTAGTCCGGGACAGGGGAGCACTGAAGCTTTCTTT | CASSPGQGSTEAFF
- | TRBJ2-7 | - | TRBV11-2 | TGTGCCAGCAGCTTAGGAGCGACAGGACCCTACGAGCAGTACTTC | CASSLGATGPYEQYF
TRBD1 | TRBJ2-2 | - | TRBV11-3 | TGTGCCAGCAGCTTAGCCGGGACAGGGACCGGGGAGCTGTTTTTT | CASSLAGTGTGELFF
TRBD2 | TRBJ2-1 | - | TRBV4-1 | TGCGCCAGCAGCCAAGAAAATCTAGCGGGAGGGAATGAGCAGTTCTTC | CASSQENLAGGNEQFF
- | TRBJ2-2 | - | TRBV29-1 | TGCAGCGTGACCGGGGCAACCAACACCGGGGAGCTGTTTTTT | CSVTGATNTGELFF
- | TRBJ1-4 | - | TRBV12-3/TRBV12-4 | TGTGCCAGCAGTTTAGGAGAAAAACTGTTTTTT | CASSLGEKLFF
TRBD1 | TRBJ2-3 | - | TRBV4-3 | TGCGCCAGCAGCCAAGAGAGGACAGGGGTCTCTAGCACAGATACGCAGTATTTT | CASSQERTGVSSTDTQYF
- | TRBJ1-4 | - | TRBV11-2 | TGTGCCAGCAGCTTAGGAACCTCTAATGAAAAACTGTTTTTT | CASSLGTSNEKLFF
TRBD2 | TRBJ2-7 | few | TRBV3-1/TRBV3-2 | TGTGCCAGCAGCTACGCGGGGGAGGCGTCCTACGAGCAGTACTTC | CASSYAGEASYEQYF
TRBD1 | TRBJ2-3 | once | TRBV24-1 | TGTGCCACCAGTGATTTCCCTTCCGCAGGGGGAACAGATACGCAGTATTTT | CATSDFPSAGGTDTQYF
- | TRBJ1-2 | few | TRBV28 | TGTGCCAGCAGTCCACCTTCCGGGACGGGTAACTATGGCTACACCTTC | CASSPPSGTGNYGYTF
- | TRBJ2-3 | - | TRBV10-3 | TGTGCCATCAGTGAGGACAGGCCCACAGATACGCAGTATTTT | CAISEDRPTDTQYF
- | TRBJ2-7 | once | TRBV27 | TGTGCCAGCAGTTTATACCCCGGACTGTCCTACGAGCAGTACTTC | CASSLYPGLSYEQYF
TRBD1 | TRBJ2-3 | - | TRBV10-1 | TGCGCCAGCAGTGAGGGACAGGACACAGATACGCAGTATTTT | CASSEGQDTDTQYF
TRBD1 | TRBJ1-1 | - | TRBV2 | TGTGCCAGCAAGCGACAGGGCACTGAAGCTTTCTTT | CASKRQGTEAFF
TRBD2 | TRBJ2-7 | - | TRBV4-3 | TGCGCCAGCAGCCACGTGGGGGCGGGAGGGCGGAACGAGCAGTACTTC | CASSHVGAGGRNEQYF
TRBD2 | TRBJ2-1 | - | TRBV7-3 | TGTGCCAGCAGCCTTGGACTAGGTGACAATGAGCAGTTCTTC | CASSLGLGDNEQFF
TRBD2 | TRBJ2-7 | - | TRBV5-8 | TGTGCCAGCAGTTTTAACTCTAGCGGGAGCTCCTACGAGCAGTACTTC | CASSFNSSGSSYEQYF
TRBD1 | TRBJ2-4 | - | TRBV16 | TGTGCCAGCAGCCTAACAGGGGGAAACATTCAGTACTTC | CASSLTGGNIQYF
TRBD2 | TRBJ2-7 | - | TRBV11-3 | TGTGCCAGCAGCCTGGGGGGGGTCTCCACCTACGAGCAGTACTTC | CASSLGGVSTYEQYF
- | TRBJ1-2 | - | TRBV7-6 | TGTGCCAGCAGCTTAGGTTCCCAGGCCTCTGATCGCTACACCTTC | CASSLGSQASDRYTF